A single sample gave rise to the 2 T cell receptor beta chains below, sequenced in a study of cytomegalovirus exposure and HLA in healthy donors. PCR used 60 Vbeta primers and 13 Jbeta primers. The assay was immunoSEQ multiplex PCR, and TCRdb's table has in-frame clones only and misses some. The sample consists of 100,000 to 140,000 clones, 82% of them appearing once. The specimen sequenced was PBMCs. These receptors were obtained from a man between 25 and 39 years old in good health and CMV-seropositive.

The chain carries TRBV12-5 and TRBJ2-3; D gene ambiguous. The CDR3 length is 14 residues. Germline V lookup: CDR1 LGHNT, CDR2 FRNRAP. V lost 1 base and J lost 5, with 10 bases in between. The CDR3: CASGLGQERDTQYF. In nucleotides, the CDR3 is TGTGCTAGTGGTTTGGGACAAGAACGAGATACGCAGTATTTT.

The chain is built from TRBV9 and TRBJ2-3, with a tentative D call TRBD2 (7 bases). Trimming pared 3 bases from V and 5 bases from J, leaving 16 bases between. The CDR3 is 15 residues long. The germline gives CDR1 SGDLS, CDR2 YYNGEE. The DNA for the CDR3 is TGTGCCAGCAGCGCACGCGGGGGCGGGGTAGATACGCAGTATTTT. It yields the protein CASSARGGGVDTQYF.